A selection of T cell receptor beta chains follows, all from one sample in a study of PD-L1 blockade in urothelial cancer. Data came from immunoSEQ multiplex PCR; TCRdb stores just in-frame clones and leaves some out. The profile shows some 60,000 clones, more than 70% of them singletons. The sequencing here drew on PBMCs, taken around atezolizumab (anti-PD-L1) treatment. These receptors all come from a man between 50 and 59 years old with urothelial cancer. Both conserved end residues are part of each CDR3. The order of the fields is clone size, J gene, D gene, V gene, CDR3 DNA, CDR3 protein. A D gene is named only where the DNA matches it firmly. Not every row has a clone size; where given, it reads once, few, many or a size class.

>NA|TRBJ1-2|TRBD1|TRBV30
TGTGCCTGGAGTGGCCGGGACAGGGGAATCTATGGCTACACCTTC
CAWSGRDRGIYGYTF
>NA|TRBJ2-7|TRBD2|TRBV7-2
TGTGCCAGCAGCCGCGGCGGGACTAGCGGGAGTAGCGAGCAGTACTTC
CASSRGGTSGSSEQYF
>few|TRBJ1-1|NA|TRBV20-1
TGCAGTGCAGCCCAAGCTTTCTTT
CSAAQAFF
>NA|TRBJ1-2|NA|TRBV7-8
TGTGCCAGCAGCTTAGGGACGGGAACCCACTATGGCTACACCTTC
CASSLGTGTHYGYTF
>NA|TRBJ2-7|NA|TRBV5-6
TGTGCCAGCAGCCATACTCAGGGGCTGTACTCCTACGAGCAGTACTTC
CASSHTQGLYSYEQYF
>NA|TRBJ2-1|NA|TRBV7-9
TGTGCCAGCAGCCAGACACGTAGCTCCTACAATGAGCAGTTCTTC
CASSQTRSSYNEQFF
>few|TRBJ1-5|NA|TRBV19
TGTGCCAGTAGTCTCAGACGCGGTGGGCCCCAGCATTTT
CASSLRRGGPQHF
>NA|TRBJ1-5|NA|TRBV15
TGTGCCACCTCGAGTACGAGCAATCAGCCCCAGCATTTT
CATSSTSNQPQHF
>NA|TRBJ1-1|NA|TRBV7-9
TGTGCCAGCAGCCTTAAACAGAACACTGAAGCTTTCTTT
CASSLKQNTEAFF
>NA|TRBJ2-5|NA|TRBV29-1
TGCAGCGTTGTCGAGTGGGAGACCCAGTACTTC
CSVVEWETQYF
>NA|TRBJ2-2|TRBD2|TRBV19
TGTGCCAGTAGGTCCGTCCGGGACTACAACACCGGGGAGCTGTTTTTT
CASRSVRDYNTGELFF
>once|TRBJ2-7|NA|TRBV28
TGTGCCAGCTGGAGTGGCCTTTATGGGTACGAGCAGTACTTC
CASWSGLYGYEQYF
>NA|TRBJ1-3|NA|TRBV20-1
TGCAGTGCTACCTATGGAAACACCATATATTTT
CSATYGNTIYF
>NA|TRBJ1-1|NA|TRBV5-4
TGTGCCAGCAGCCAAAAAGGGACATATGAAGCTTTCTTT
CASSQKGTYEAFF